The entry below gives a single T cell receptor beta chain sequence along with its context. Its antigen specificity is not known. No quality values exist for individual bases; no much larger clone is one base distant. These data originate in a study of blood T cell repertoires in COVID-19 (dated by TCRdb to 2018 to 2020). Background for the entire study: Samples from collaborators originated in the United States, Italy and Spain and spanned both the acute and convalescent phases of COVID-19. The prospective study material was composed of cDNA or gDNA derived from T cells, B-cell-depleted T cells, or PBMCs. The dataset comprised deeply sampled blood TCRbeta repertoires from subjects exposed to, actively infected with, or recovered from COVID-19. The repertoires were released in a freely available public database intended as a resource for research on the immune response to SARS-CoV-2. Samples came from the ongoing ImmuneRACE study (first 160 participants) plus 1,254 subjects from 6 global collaborators. A de-identified subject ID, COVID-19 status, age in years and sex were almost always included in the sample metadata. Where available, HLA class I and class II types were obtained from metadata supplied by the sample provider rather than from assay-based typing.

Beyond this particular receptor, the publication reports: How much clinical and demographic metadata was included differed by source and by participant, and the metadata was provided uncurated.

At one collaborating source in Seattle, patients were enrolled during active infection and were followed longitudinally through the course of disease. The collaborating institutions used their own protocols to collect whole blood in K2EDTA tubes. Collaborator samples were shipped for TCRbeta analysis as frozen whole blood, isolated PBMCs, or DNA extracted from either sample type. TCRbeta CDR3 regions were amplified from genomic DNA using the immunoSEQ Assay, a bias-controlled multiplex PCR. In the original analysis: The number of nucleated cells in each sample was estimated from the amplification of reference gene primers within the assay. To quantify the absolute abundance of each unique TCRbeta CDR3 rearrangement, sequence reads were collapsed and filtered. For each sample, productive Simpson clonality was calculated as the square root of Simpson's diversity index across productive rearrangements. Here the immuneACCESS table is served through TCRdb, limited to in-frame sequences with V and J called. Missing clones are a known gap in these copies; in checked studies unresolved V genes cover under half, and the rest lacks a known reason. Clone size and the V and J calls come from that table; the DNA yielded D and trimming. In this sample the table shows 130,000 or so clones, 80% to 85% of which occur a single time. Jointly, the top ten make up less than 9% of the sample.

Reading from cysteine to phenylalanine, the CDR3 counts 15 amino acids. Here the CDR3 DNA is all that survives: 45 bases in frame from base 1. In the germline V gene, CDR1 corresponds to SGHTA and CDR2 to FQGNSA. V and J are truncated by 5 bases and 2 bases respectively, leaving an intervening sequence of 14 bases. The rearranged segments are TRBV7-2 and TRBJ2-3; TRBD2 might be the D gene, on 7 matching bases. This clonotype originated in a man aged 30-40 years with COVID-19, enrolled during active disease. What was sequenced was peripheral blood. The sequenced DNA is TGTGCCAGCAGCCCCCGAGGGGGGGACACAGATACGCAGTATTTT. It encodes CASSPRGGDTDTQYF. Beyond the CDR3, the reference TRBV7-2 and TRBJ2-3 genes provide the residues; the full variable domain reads: GAGVSQSPSNKVTEKGKDVELRCDPISGHTALYWYRQSLGQGLEFLIYFQGNSAPDKSGLPSDRFSAERTGGSVSTLTIQRTQQEDSAVYLCASSPRGGDTDTQYFGPGTRLTVL.